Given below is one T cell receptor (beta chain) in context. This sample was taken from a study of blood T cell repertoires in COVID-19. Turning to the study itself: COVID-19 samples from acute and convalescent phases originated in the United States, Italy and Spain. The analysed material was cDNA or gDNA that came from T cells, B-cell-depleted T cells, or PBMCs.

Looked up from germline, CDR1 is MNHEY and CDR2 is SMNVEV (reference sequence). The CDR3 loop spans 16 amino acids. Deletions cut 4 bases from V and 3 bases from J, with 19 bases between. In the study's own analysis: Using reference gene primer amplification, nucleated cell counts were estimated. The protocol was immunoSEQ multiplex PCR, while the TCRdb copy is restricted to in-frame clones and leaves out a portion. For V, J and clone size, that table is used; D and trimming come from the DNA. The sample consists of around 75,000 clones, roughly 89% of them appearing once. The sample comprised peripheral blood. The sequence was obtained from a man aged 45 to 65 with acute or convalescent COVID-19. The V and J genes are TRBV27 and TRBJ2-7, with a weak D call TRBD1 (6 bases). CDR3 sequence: CASSSFRTAVLYEQYF. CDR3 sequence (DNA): TGTGCCAGCAGTTCCTTTCGGACAGCCGTCCTCTACGAGCAGTACTTC.